The 17 T cell receptor beta chains below were found in one sample sequenced in a study of blood T cell repertoires in COVID-19. The assay was immunoSEQ multiplex PCR, and TCRdb's table has in-frame clones only and misses some. The sample has under 300,000 clones, roughly nine tenths seen once; the top ten hold around 1.7%. Input material: PBMCs or T cells enriched from blood (not recorded which). The source of these receptors is a woman aged 40 to 49 who had recovered from COVID-19.

The rearrangement uses TRBV7-8 and TRBJ2-4, with D uncertain. The CDR3 is made up of 11 amino acids. V was clipped by 2 bases and J by 7 bases, with 3 bases between them. The germline V gene encodes CDR1 SGHVS and CDR2 FQNEAQ. CDR3 bases: TGTGCCAGCAGCTTACAGAACATTCAGTACTTC. Protein: CASSLQNIQYF.

This chain connects TRBV6-4 to TRBJ2-3, with D possibly TRBD2 on 6 matching bases. Germline CDR1 and CDR2: MRHNA and SNTAGT. With 4 bases removed from V and 2 bases from J, the gap between germline ends came to 13 bases. The length of the CDR3 is 15 residues. The CDR3 nucleotides read TGTGCCAGCAGTGCAAGACTAGGAACCACAGATACGCAGTATTTT. Protein sequence: CASSARLGTTDTQYF.

The chain joins TRBV3-1 (or the pseudogene TRBV3-2) to TRBJ1-5; tentative D call: TRBD1 (5 bases). Germline-derived CDR1 and CDR2 are LGHDT and YNNKEL (reference sequence). The CDR3 has 15 residues. With 0 bases removed from V and 6 bases from J, the gap between germline ends came to 12 bases. DNA of the CDR3: TGTGCCAGCAGCCAAGACTTTCGCCAGGGTCAGCCCCAGCATTTT. This encodes CASSQDFRQGQPQHF.

To note about this clone: This sample also contains other DNA sequences that code for the same CDR3. The CDR3 coding sequence is TGTGCCAGCTCACCACCCGGAGAGACCCAGTACTTC. As protein: CASSPPGETQYF. The V gene is TRBV18, the J gene TRBJ2-5; D gene unclear. The germline V gene encodes CDR1 KGHSH and CDR2 LQKENI. Trimming left V 0 bases short and J 4 bases short, with 3 bases between. The CDR3 runs 12 residues.

J is TRBJ1-1 and V is TRBV6-4; 7 bases line up with TRBD1. Per germline, CDR1 MRHNA and CDR2 SNTAGT. V was pared by 0 bases and J by 8 bases, with 9 bases of the junction left unmatched. CDR3 length equals 15 residues. CDR3 nucleotide sequence: TGTGCCAGCAGTGACTCAGGTAAAGGGGGCAAAGAAGCTTTCTTT. Translated, it gives CASSDSGKGGKEAFF.

The V and J genes are TRBV5-4 and TRBJ1-4; D is possibly TRBD1 (6 bases). CDR1 is SGHNT, CDR2 YYREEE, per germline (reference sequence). The germline V and J ends were trimmed by 4 bases and 8 bases, with 12 bases remaining between them. This CDR3 comprises 13 residues. The CDR3 is CASSLAQGEKLFF. CDR3 DNA: TGTGCCAGCAGCCTTGCGCAGGGGGAAAAACTGTTTTTT.

This clone was picked up a small number of times. This sequence joins TRBV7-9 and TRBJ1-1, with 7 bases lining up with TRBD1. The CDR3 is 14 residues long. CDR1 and CDR2 from the germline V gene are SEHNR and FQNEAQ (reference sequence). Germline trimming cut 8 bases from V and 1 base from J; bases unmatched to any gene: 7. The CDR3 nucleotides are TGTGCCAGCGTAAACAGGGGCGGGAACACTGAAGCTTTCTTT. Its translation: CASVNRGGNTEAFF. Combining the CDR3 with reference TRBV7-9 and TRBJ1-1 gives the whole variable domain DTGVSQNPRHKITKRGQNVTFRCDPISEHNRLYWYRQTLGQGPEFLTYFQNEAQLEKSRLLSDRFSAERPKGSFSTLEIQRTEQGDSAMYLCASVNRGGNTEAFFGQGTRLTVV.

The J gene is TRBJ1-2, the V gene TRBV18; D possibly corresponds to TRBD1 (5 bases). This CDR3 spans 15 amino acids. Trimming took off 2 bases at V and 5 bases at J, with 15 bases between the two ends. Looked up from germline, CDR1 is KGHSH and CDR2 is LQKENI. This chain's CDR3 is CASSPFGPGGYGYTF. The DNA for the CDR3 is TGTGCCAGCTCACCATTCGGGCCCGGGGGGTATGGCTACACCTTC.

This rearrangement joins TRBV11-2 to TRBJ1-4; possibly TRBD1 for D (5 bases). Germline lookup yields CDR1 SGHAT and CDR2 FQNNGV. V lost 5 bases and J lost 0, with 19 bases in between. This CDR3 comprises 18 residues. In nucleotides, the CDR3 is TGTGCCAGCAGCGATTGGGGCGGGGGAGATGCAACTAATGAAAAACTGTTTTTT. Its protein product is CASSDWGGGDATNEKLFF. Drawing the rest from reference TRBV11-2 and TRBJ1-4, the complete variable domain is EAGVAQSPRYKIIEKRQSVAFWCNPISGHATLYWYQQILGQGPKLLIQFQNNGVVDDSQLPKDRFSAERLKGVDSTLKIQPAKLEDSAVYLCASSDWGGGDATNEKLFFGSGTQLSVL.

Regarding this clone: The sample contains more than one DNA sequence encoding this CDR3. The chain carries TRBV20-1 and TRBJ1-2; no reliable D call. Trimming shortened V by 6 bases and J by 0 bases, and 5 bases separated the two germline ends. The germline V gene encodes CDR1 DFQATT and CDR2 SNEGSKA (reference sequence). This CDR3 region has 11 residues. The CDR3 DNA sequence: TGCAGTGCCCGAGCTAACTATGGCTACACCTTC. It yields the protein CSARANYGYTF.

The chain combines TRBV3-1 (or the pseudogene TRBV3-2) with TRBJ1-1; the D is unclear. The germline V gene encodes CDR1 LGHDT and CDR2 YNNKEL (reference sequence). Trimming left V 3 bases short and J 2 bases short, with 10 bases between. This CDR3 is 14 amino acids long. CDR3 residues: CASSQRVGNTEAFF. The CDR3 DNA reads TGTGCCAGCAGCCAGCGGGTCGGAAACACTGAAGCTTTCTTT.

The gene calls are TRBV7-2 and TRBJ2-7; 7 bases fit TRBD2. The germline gives CDR1 SGHTA, CDR2 FQGNSA. V gave up 5 bases and J gave up 3 bases; unmatched junction bases: 4. CDR3 size: 13 residues. The CDR3 DNA reads as TGTGCCAGCAGCGAAGCTAGCGGCTACGAGCAGTACTTC. This sequence encodes CASSEASGYEQYF.

J is TRBJ2-1 and V is TRBV5-5; 12 bases match TRBD2. This CDR3 comprises 15 residues. CDR1 is SGHKS, CDR2 YYEKEE, per germline (reference sequence). With 2 bases clipped from V and 13 bases from J, the junction kept 10 bases outside the gene matches. CDR3 bases: TGTGCCAGCAGCTTATCTAGCGGGGGGGCATTGCAACAGTTCTTC. It specifies CASSLSSGGALQQFF.

This rearrangement joins TRBV2 to TRBJ1-2; TRBD1 matches at 7 bases. The CDR3 has 15 amino acids. Per the germline V gene, CDR1 is SNHLY and CDR2 is FYNNEI. V was clipped by 6 bases and J by 0 bases; unmatched bases: 7. The CDR3 protein is CASRHPGQTNYGYTF. The CDR3, as DNA: TGTGCCAGCAGACACCCGGGACAGACTAACTATGGCTACACCTTC.

The chain has TRBV9 and TRBJ2-5, with TRBD2 matching 11 bases. Germline V CDR1 and CDR2: SGDLS, YYNGEE. The V and J ends lost 3 bases and 4 bases, in that order; junction bases with no gene match: 2. The CDR3 is made up of 14 amino acids. The CDR3 bases are TGTGCCAGCAGCGCGACTAGCGGGACAGAGACCCAGTACTTC. Translating gives CASSATSGTETQYF.

V and J are TRBV9 and TRBJ1-2; 8 bases match TRBD1. Germline-derived CDR1 and CDR2 are SGDLS and YYNGEE. The CDR3 sequence is 14 residues long. The junction had 4 bases not matched to a gene; V was cut back by 3 bases and J by 3 bases. The CDR3 reads CASSAQGADYGYTF. CDR3 nucleotides: TGTGCCAGCAGCGCGCAGGGGGCTGACTATGGCTACACCTTC.

This clone was detected only once. The chain joins TRBV5-5 to TRBJ2-7; 7 bases fit TRBD1. This CDR3 has 16 residues. Germline loops: CDR1 SGHKS, CDR2 YYEKEE (reference sequence). The V gene end was trimmed by 5 bases and the J gene end by 3 bases; junction bases not matched to a gene: 14. As DNA, the CDR3 is TGTGCCAGCAGTTCAGCACCCGGGACAGCCAACTACGAGCAGTACTTC. Translated, it gives CASSSAPGTANYEQYF.